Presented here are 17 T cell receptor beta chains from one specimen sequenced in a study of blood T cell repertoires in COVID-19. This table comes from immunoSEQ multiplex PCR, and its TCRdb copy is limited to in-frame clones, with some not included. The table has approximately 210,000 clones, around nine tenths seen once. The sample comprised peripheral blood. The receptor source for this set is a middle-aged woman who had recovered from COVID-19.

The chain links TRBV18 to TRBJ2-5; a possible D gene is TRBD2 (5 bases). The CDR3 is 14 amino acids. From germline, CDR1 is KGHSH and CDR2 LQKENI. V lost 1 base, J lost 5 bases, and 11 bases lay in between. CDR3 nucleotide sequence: TGTGCCAGCTCACCACGGACTGGATTGGAGACCCAGTACTTC. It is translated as CASSPRTGLETQYF.

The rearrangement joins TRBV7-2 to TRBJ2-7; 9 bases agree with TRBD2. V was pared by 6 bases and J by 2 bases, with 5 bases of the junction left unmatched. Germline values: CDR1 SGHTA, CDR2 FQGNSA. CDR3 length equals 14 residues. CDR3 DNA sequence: TGTGCCAGCAGTTTGACTAGCGGACCCTACGAGCAGTACTTC. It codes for CASSLTSGPYEQYF. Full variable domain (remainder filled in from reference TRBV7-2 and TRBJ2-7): GAGVSQSPSNKVTEKGKDVELRCDPISGHTALYWYRQSLGQGLEFLIYFQGNSAPDKSGLPSDRFSAERTGGSVSTLTIQRTQQEDSAVYLCASSLTSGPYEQYFGPGTRLTVT.

CDR3 in amino acids: CASSLLGQGSYSNQPQHF. CDR3 DNA sequence: TGTGCCAGCAGTTTATTGGGACAGGGATCCTATAGCAATCAGCCCCAGCATTTT. This sequence joins TRBV28 and TRBJ1-5, with 9 bases fitting TRBD1. The CDR3 has 18 residues. The germline CDR1 and CDR2 sequences are MDHEN and SYDVKM. The V segment lost 1 base and the J segment 0 bases; nucleotides outside the gene matches: 7.

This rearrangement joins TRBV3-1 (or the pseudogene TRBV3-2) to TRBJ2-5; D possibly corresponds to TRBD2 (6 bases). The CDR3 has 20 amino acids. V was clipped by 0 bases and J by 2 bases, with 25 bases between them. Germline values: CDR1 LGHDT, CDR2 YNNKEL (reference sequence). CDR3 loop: CASSQDRTGAAHMGQETQYF. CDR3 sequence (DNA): TGTGCCAGCAGCCAAGATCGGACGGGAGCTGCCCATATGGGGCAAGAGACCCAGTACTTC.

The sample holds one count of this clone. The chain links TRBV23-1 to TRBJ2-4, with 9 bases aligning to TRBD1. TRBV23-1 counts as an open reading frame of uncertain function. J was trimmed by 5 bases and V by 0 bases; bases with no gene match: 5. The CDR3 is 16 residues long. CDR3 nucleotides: TGCGCCAGCAGTCAATCCGGGACAGGGCTGGAAAACATTCAGTACTTC. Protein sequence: CASSQSGTGLENIQYF.

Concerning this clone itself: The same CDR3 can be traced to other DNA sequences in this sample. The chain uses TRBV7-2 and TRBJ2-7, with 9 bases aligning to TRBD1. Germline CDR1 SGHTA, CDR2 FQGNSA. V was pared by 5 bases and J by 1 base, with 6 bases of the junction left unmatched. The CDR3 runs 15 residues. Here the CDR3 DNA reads TGTGCCAGCAGCCTCGGACAGGGGCTGTCCTACGAGCAGTACTTC. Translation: CASSLGQGLSYEQYF.

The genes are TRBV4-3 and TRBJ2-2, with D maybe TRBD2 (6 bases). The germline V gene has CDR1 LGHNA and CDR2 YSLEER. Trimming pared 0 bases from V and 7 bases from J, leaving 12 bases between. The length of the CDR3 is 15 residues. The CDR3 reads CASSQERARDGELFF. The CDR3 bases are TGCGCCAGCAGCCAAGAACGAGCGCGGGACGGGGAGCTGTTTTTT.

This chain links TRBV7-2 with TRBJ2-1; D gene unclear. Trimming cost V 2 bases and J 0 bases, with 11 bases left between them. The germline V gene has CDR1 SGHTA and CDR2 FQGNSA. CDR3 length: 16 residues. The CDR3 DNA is TGTGCCAGCAGCTTATCGGCGGTTAGCTCCTACAATGAGCAGTTCTTC. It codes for CASSLSAVSSYNEQFF.

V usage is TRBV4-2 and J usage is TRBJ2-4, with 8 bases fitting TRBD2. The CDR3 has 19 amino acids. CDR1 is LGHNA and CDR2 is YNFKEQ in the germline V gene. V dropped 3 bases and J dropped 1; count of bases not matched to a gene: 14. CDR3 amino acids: CASSHLPQSGSTAKNIQYF. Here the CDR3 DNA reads TGTGCCAGCAGCCATCTTCCCCAAAGCGGGAGTACTGCCAAAAACATTCAGTACTTC.

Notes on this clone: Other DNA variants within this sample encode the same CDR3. CDR3 residues: CASSLRGGYTF. In DNA, the CDR3 is TGTGCCAGCAGCTTAAGAGGGGGCTACACCTTC. This chain connects TRBV7-9 to TRBJ1-2; no clear D gene. CDR3 length: 11 amino acids. Germline V gives CDR1 SEHNR, CDR2 FQNEAQ (reference sequence). Trimming removed 2 bases from V and 8 bases from J, with 6 bases in between.

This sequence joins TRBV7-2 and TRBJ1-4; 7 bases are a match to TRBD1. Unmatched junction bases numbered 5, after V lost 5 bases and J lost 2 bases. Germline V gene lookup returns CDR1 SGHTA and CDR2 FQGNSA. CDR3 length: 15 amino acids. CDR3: CASSMGQITNEKLFF. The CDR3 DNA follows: TGTGCCAGCAGCATGGGACAGATCACTAATGAAAAACTGTTTTTT.

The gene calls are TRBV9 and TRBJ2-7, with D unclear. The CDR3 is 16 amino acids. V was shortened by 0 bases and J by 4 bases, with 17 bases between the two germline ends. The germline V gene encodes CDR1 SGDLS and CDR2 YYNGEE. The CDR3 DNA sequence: TGTGCCAGCAGCGTAGATCCAGGCACTTCCCCTTACGAGCAGTACTTC. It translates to CASSVDPGTSPYEQYF. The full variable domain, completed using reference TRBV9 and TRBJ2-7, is DSGVTQTPKHLITATGQRVTLRCSPRSGDLSVYWYQQSLDQGLQFLIQYYNGEERAKGNILERFSAQQFPDLHSELNLSSLELGDSALYFCASSVDPGTSPYEQYFGPGTRLTVT.

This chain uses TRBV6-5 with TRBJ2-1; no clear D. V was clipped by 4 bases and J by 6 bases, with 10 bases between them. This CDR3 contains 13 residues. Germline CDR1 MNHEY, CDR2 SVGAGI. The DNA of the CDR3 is TGTGCCAGCAGTTTGAGAGGAAGCAATGAGCAGTTCTTC. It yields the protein CASSLRGSNEQFF.

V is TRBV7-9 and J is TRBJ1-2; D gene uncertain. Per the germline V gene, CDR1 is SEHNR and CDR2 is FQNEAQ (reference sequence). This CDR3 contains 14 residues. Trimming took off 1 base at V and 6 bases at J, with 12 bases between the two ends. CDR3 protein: CASSLVSGLDGYTF. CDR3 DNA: TGTGCCAGCAGCTTAGTCTCCGGGTTGGATGGCTACACCTTC.

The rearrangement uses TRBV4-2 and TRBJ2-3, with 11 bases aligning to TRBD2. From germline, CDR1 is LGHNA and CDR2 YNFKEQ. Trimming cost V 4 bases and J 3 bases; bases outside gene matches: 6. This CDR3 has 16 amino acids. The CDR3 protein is CASSPRLAGRTDTQYF. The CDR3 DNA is TGTGCCAGCAGCCCAAGACTAGCGGGAAGGACAGATACGCAGTATTTT.

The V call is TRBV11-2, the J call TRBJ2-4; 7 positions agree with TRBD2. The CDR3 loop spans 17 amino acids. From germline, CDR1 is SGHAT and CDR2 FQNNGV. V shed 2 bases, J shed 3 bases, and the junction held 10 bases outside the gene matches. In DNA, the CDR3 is TGTGCCAGCAGCTTAACCCCGGCCTCGGGAGGCAAAAACATTCAGTACTTC. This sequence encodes CASSLTPASGGKNIQYF.

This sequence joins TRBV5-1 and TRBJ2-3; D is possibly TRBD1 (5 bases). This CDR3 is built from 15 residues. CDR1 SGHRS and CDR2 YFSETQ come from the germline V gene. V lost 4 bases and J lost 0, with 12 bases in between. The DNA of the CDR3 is TGCGCCAGCAGCGCTGGACAATTTAGCACAGATACGCAGTATTTT. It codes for CASSAGQFSTDTQYF.